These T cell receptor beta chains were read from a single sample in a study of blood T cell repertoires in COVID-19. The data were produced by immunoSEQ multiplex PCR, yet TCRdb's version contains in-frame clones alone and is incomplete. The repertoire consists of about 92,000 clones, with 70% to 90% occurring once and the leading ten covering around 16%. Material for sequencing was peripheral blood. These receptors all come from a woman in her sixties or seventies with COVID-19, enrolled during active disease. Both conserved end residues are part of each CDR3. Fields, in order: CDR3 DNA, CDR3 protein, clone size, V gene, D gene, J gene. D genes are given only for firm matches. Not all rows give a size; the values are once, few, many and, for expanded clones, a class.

CDR3nt: TGTGCCAGCAGTTTGGGACAGGGGAGGCATTACGAGCAGTACTTC
CDR3aa: CASSLGQGRHYEQYF
abundance: .
v_gene: TRBV27
d_gene: TRBD1
j_gene: TRBJ2-7

CDR3nt: TGCGCCAGCAGCCAAGATTCCTGGGCCTCCGGGGAGCTGTTTTTT
CDR3aa: CASSQDSWASGELFF
abundance: once
v_gene: TRBV4-1
d_gene: .
j_gene: TRBJ2-2

CDR3nt: TGTGCCATCAGTGGGGGGACAGGGGGCGAGACCCAGTACTTC
CDR3aa: CAISGGTGGETQYF
abundance: .
v_gene: TRBV10-3
d_gene: TRBD1
j_gene: TRBJ2-5

CDR3nt: TGTGCCAGCAGTACCCCCATCCACACAGGGGCGCGAGAGCAGTACTTC
CDR3aa: CASSTPIHTGAREQYF
abundance: .
v_gene: TRBV6-2/TRBV6-3
d_gene: TRBD1
j_gene: TRBJ2-7

CDR3nt: TGTGCCAGCAGTTTGTCAGGGAATACCTACGAGCAGTACTTC
CDR3aa: CASSLSGNTYEQYF
abundance: .
v_gene: TRBV28
d_gene: .
j_gene: TRBJ2-7

CDR3nt: TGTGCCAGCAGGAGCGGGACCGGGGAGCTGTTTTTT
CDR3aa: CASRSGTGELFF
abundance: .
v_gene: TRBV7-2
d_gene: .
j_gene: TRBJ2-2

CDR3nt: TGTGCCAGCAGCTCCCTCGGGGGGGCCCAAGATACGCAGTATTTT
CDR3aa: CASSSLGGAQDTQYF
abundance: .
v_gene: TRBV11-2
d_gene: TRBD2
j_gene: TRBJ2-3

CDR3nt: TGTGCCAGCAGCCCTCAGGGGGCTGGTGAAAAACTGTTTTTT
CDR3aa: CASSPQGAGEKLFF
abundance: .
v_gene: TRBV3-1/TRBV3-2
d_gene: TRBD1
j_gene: TRBJ1-4

CDR3nt: TGTGCCAGCAGTGAACATCGCCCGGACTATGGCTACACCTTC
CDR3aa: CASSEHRPDYGYTF
abundance: .
v_gene: TRBV25-1
d_gene: .
j_gene: TRBJ1-2

CDR3nt: TGTGCCAGTGGAAGGGGCACCGGGGAGCTGTTTTTT
CDR3aa: CASGRGTGELFF
abundance: .
v_gene: TRBV6-4
d_gene: .
j_gene: TRBJ2-2

CDR3nt: TGTGCCAGCAGCCGACAGGGGGGTCGGTCTGGGGCCAACGTCCTGACTTTC
CDR3aa: CASSRQGGRSGANVLTF
abundance: .
v_gene: TRBV9
d_gene: TRBD1
j_gene: TRBJ2-6

CDR3nt: TGTGCCAGCAGTTACTATCCCGGGCGGAGGGAAAAACTGTTTTTT
CDR3aa: CASSYYPGRREKLFF
abundance: .
v_gene: TRBV6-5
d_gene: .
j_gene: TRBJ1-4

CDR3nt: TGTGCCAGCAGCCTCCCAGGTTCTTGGAATCAGCCCCAGCATTTT
CDR3aa: CASSLPGSWNQPQHF
abundance: .
v_gene: TRBV7-2
d_gene: .
j_gene: TRBJ1-5

CDR3nt: TGTGCCAGCAGTTTATACAGGGGAACGGGGTCCTATAATTCACCCCTCCACTTT
CDR3aa: CASSLYRGTGSYNSPLHF
abundance: .
v_gene: TRBV27
d_gene: TRBD1
j_gene: TRBJ1-6

CDR3nt: TGTGCCAGCTCACCACCTGAGGAAGGGAATACGGCGGGCAATGAGCAGTTCTTC
CDR3aa: CASSPPEEGNTAGNEQFF
abundance: .
v_gene: TRBV18
d_gene: .
j_gene: TRBJ2-1

CDR3nt: TGTGCCAGCAGCCAACGAGGGGGTGGGGAGCTGTTTTTT
CDR3aa: CASSQRGGGELFF
abundance: .
v_gene: TRBV3-1/TRBV3-2
d_gene: .
j_gene: TRBJ2-2

CDR3nt: TGTGCCAGCAGCTTGGTGGCAGGGGGCTGGACAGATACGCAGTATTTT
CDR3aa: CASSLVAGGWTDTQYF
abundance: once
v_gene: TRBV5-6
d_gene: TRBD1
j_gene: TRBJ2-3

CDR3nt: TGTGCCAGCAGCTTTGGTCAGGGATCTGGGGAGCAGTACTTC
CDR3aa: CASSFGQGSGEQYF
abundance: .
v_gene: TRBV5-5
d_gene: .
j_gene: TRBJ2-7

CDR3nt: TGTGCCAGCAGCGTAGGGGACAGAATCACCGGGGAGCTGTTTTTT
CDR3aa: CASSVGDRITGELFF
abundance: .
v_gene: TRBV9
d_gene: TRBD1
j_gene: TRBJ2-2

CDR3nt: TGTGCCAGCAGCTTGGTTAGGGGCACTGAAGCTTTCTTT
CDR3aa: CASSLVRGTEAFF
abundance: .
v_gene: TRBV7-8
d_gene: .
j_gene: TRBJ1-1

CDR3nt: TGTGCCGGGGAGGGGAATACGGATACGCAGTATTTT
CDR3aa: CAGEGNTDTQYF
abundance: .
v_gene: TRBV6-5
d_gene: TRBD2
j_gene: TRBJ2-3

CDR3nt: TGCGCCAGCAGCTCCGGACAGGGGGCTATCGGGGAGCTGTTTTTT
CDR3aa: CASSSGQGAIGELFF
abundance: .
v_gene: TRBV5-1
d_gene: TRBD1
j_gene: TRBJ2-2

CDR3nt: TGTGCCAGCAGCCAGTCAGCAGGGCAGACGCAGCTCTACGAGCAGTACTTC
CDR3aa: CASSQSAGQTQLYEQYF
abundance: few
v_gene: TRBV4-2
d_gene: .
j_gene: TRBJ2-7

CDR3nt: TGTGCCAGCACACTGACTAGCTGGGGTCAAGAGACCCAGTACTTC
CDR3aa: CASTLTSWGQETQYF
abundance: .
v_gene: TRBV6-5
d_gene: TRBD2
j_gene: TRBJ2-5

CDR3nt: TGCAGTGCGAGTCTGACTAGCGGGGGTGTAGATGAGCAGTTCTTC
CDR3aa: CSASLTSGGVDEQFF
abundance: .
v_gene: TRBV20-1
d_gene: TRBD2
j_gene: TRBJ2-1

CDR3nt: TGTGCCAGCAGTGTAGTACAGGGGCCCACTGAGAACTATGGCTACACCTTC
CDR3aa: CASSVVQGPTENYGYTF
abundance: .
v_gene: TRBV2
d_gene: TRBD1
j_gene: TRBJ1-2

CDR3nt: TGTGCCAGCACCGGGAGCGGCCCCAACTATGGCTACACCTTC
CDR3aa: CASTGSGPNYGYTF
abundance: .
v_gene: TRBV9
d_gene: .
j_gene: TRBJ1-2

CDR3nt: TGTGCCACCAGCCCTACAGGGATCGGAGAGACCCAGTACTTC
CDR3aa: CATSPTGIGETQYF
abundance: .
v_gene: TRBV15
d_gene: .
j_gene: TRBJ2-5

CDR3nt: TGTGCCAGCAGTGAGGAGGGAATTAATGAAAAACTGTTTTTT
CDR3aa: CASSEEGINEKLFF
abundance: .
v_gene: TRBV2
d_gene: .
j_gene: TRBJ1-4

CDR3nt: TGTGCCAGCAGCCATAGCCGCACAGATACGCAGTATTTT
CDR3aa: CASSHSRTDTQYF
abundance: .
v_gene: TRBV6-6
d_gene: .
j_gene: TRBJ2-3

CDR3nt: TGTGCCAGCAGTGAAGGGAGCGGCGGGGGGAGCACAGATACGCAGTATTTT
CDR3aa: CASSEGSGGGSTDTQYF
abundance: .
v_gene: TRBV6-1
d_gene: TRBD2
j_gene: TRBJ2-3

CDR3nt: TGTGCCAGCAGTGTGGACAGGGCTCATCAGCCCCAGCATTTT
CDR3aa: CASSVDRAHQPQHF
abundance: once
v_gene: TRBV2
d_gene: TRBD1
j_gene: TRBJ1-5

CDR3nt: TGTGCCAGTAGTAGGGGGGCCGGTGGCAGGGGGACGAGCGAGACCCAGTACTTC
CDR3aa: CASSRGAGGRGTSETQYF
abundance: .
v_gene: TRBV19
d_gene: .
j_gene: TRBJ2-5

CDR3nt: TGTGCCAGCAGCTTAGTTCACCAGGAGACCCAGTACTTC
CDR3aa: CASSLVHQETQYF
abundance: once
v_gene: TRBV7-8
d_gene: .
j_gene: TRBJ2-5

CDR3nt: TGCGCCGCAGCTGGGGGACAGGGGACAGATACGCAGTATTTT
CDR3aa: CAAAGGQGTDTQYF
abundance: .
v_gene: TRBV5-1
d_gene: TRBD1
j_gene: TRBJ2-3

CDR3nt: TGTGCCAGCAGTCAGTCCCACATGAACACTGAAGCTTTCTTT
CDR3aa: CASSQSHMNTEAFF
abundance: .
v_gene: TRBV7-2
d_gene: .
j_gene: TRBJ1-1

CDR3nt: TGTGCCAGTGGACAGACCTTTAGAAACACCATATATTTT
CDR3aa: CASGQTFRNTIYF
abundance: .
v_gene: TRBV27
d_gene: .
j_gene: TRBJ1-3

CDR3nt: TGCGCCAGCAGCCAAGATAACTTACCAAATGAAAAACTGTTTTTT
CDR3aa: CASSQDNLPNEKLFF
abundance: few
v_gene: TRBV4-1
d_gene: .
j_gene: TRBJ1-4

CDR3nt: TGTGCCAGCAGCATTAATACAGGGGGTCTGGGGGAGACCCAGTACTTC
CDR3aa: CASSINTGGLGETQYF
abundance: .
v_gene: TRBV7-2
d_gene: TRBD1
j_gene: TRBJ2-5

CDR3nt: TGTGCCAGCAGTGGGTCAGGATCTTATTATGGCTACACCTTC
CDR3aa: CASSGSGSYYGYTF
abundance: .
v_gene: TRBV9
d_gene: .
j_gene: TRBJ1-2

CDR3nt: TGTGCCAGCAGCCCACAGGGGATAAGCGACGAGCAGTACTTC
CDR3aa: CASSPQGISDEQYF
abundance: .
v_gene: TRBV7-3
d_gene: TRBD1
j_gene: TRBJ2-7

CDR3nt: TGTGCCAGCAGAAGGAAACAGAGCTCCTACGAGCAGTACTTC
CDR3aa: CASRRKQSSYEQYF
abundance: .
v_gene: TRBV5-8
d_gene: .
j_gene: TRBJ2-7

CDR3nt: TGTGCTAGTTCGGGGGGGGCCAATTCACCCCTCCACTTT
CDR3aa: CASSGGANSPLHF
abundance: few
v_gene: TRBV12-5
d_gene: .
j_gene: TRBJ1-6

CDR3nt: TGTGCCAGCAGTGTCGGGACTACCGTCGAAAAACTGTTTTTT
CDR3aa: CASSVGTTVEKLFF
abundance: .
v_gene: TRBV2
d_gene: .
j_gene: TRBJ1-4

CDR3nt: TGTGCCAGCAGCCCTAGCGGGGGAGGCACAGATACGCAGTATTTT
CDR3aa: CASSPSGGGTDTQYF
abundance: .
v_gene: TRBV5-4
d_gene: TRBD2
j_gene: TRBJ2-3

CDR3nt: TGTGCCAGTAGTATGCACAGGGTAAGCAATCAGCCCCAGCATTTT
CDR3aa: CASSMHRVSNQPQHF
abundance: .
v_gene: TRBV19
d_gene: .
j_gene: TRBJ1-5